This T cell receptor (beta chain) was recovered during a study of shared clonotypes between healthy human individuals. Turning to the study itself: Contributing individuals were a couple of females and three males aged 18 to 49. Study-level findings and limits: A reduction in generation probabilities was seen for non-shared clonotypes relative to those shared by all four donors.

Each subset's genomic DNA was shared equally among a number of immunoSEQ plates. The repertoire was sequenced with immunoSEQ multiplex PCR; TCRdb's copy has only in-frame clones and lacks some. Altogether approximately 980,000 clones are present, approximately 76% being singletons, with the ten largest covering approximately 1.5%. About this clone: Its antigen is still unknown.

The CDR3 totals 13 residues. Germline V gene lookup returns CDR1 SGHKS and CDR2 YYEKEE (reference sequence). The V end lost 1 base, the J end lost 6 bases, and 8 bases lay between the germline ends. V usage is TRBV5-5 and J usage is TRBJ2-1; D may be TRBD2 (5 bases). Sequenced material: memory CD4+ T cells sorted from blood. Subset: CD45RA-negative fraction. This sequence was found in a man aged 18-30 years in good health. The CDR3 coding sequence is TGTGCCAGCAGCTTGAGAGGGTCCAATGAGCAGTTCTTC. It translates to CASSLRGSNEQFF.